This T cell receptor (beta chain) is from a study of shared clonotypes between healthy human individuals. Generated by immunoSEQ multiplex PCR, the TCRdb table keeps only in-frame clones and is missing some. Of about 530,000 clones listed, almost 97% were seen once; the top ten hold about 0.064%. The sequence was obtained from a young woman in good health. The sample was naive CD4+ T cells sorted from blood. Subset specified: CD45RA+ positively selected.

This CDR3 reads CAWSGQGLSSGRIKTQYF. In DNA, the CDR3 is TGTGCCTGGAGCGGACAGGGTCTCTCTAGCGGGAGAATAAAGACCCAGTACTTC. The chain links TRBV30 to TRBJ2-5; 10 bases align to TRBD2. The germline CDR1 and CDR2 sequences are GTSNPN and SVGIG (reference sequence). CDR3 length equals 18 residues. J lost 6 bases, V lost 3 bases, and 19 bases had no gene match.